This TCR beta chain is drawn from a study of prognosis after radiotherapy for stage I lung cancer. Germline V gives CDR1 SGDLS, CDR2 YYNGEE. CDR3 length: 13 amino acids. The V gene lost 5 bases and the J gene lost 10 bases, with 16 bases spanning the gap. It was by two-round multiplex PCR that TCR beta CDR3 was amplified from genomic DNA. Primers specific to each TRBV and TRBJ gene drove first-round PCR. One entry per CDR3 protein, called by TCRdb with MiXCR from the multiplex PCR reads. The sample consists of under 35,000 distinct CDR3 sequences, around two fifths of them appearing once. The source was PBMCs, collected before or after stereotactic body radiation therapy (not recorded which). This chain connects TRBV9 to TRBJ2-1; D uncertain. The TCR comes from a donor aged 50 or older with non-small cell lung cancer. CDR3 amino acids: CASRLTTSKEQFF. The CDR3, as DNA: TGTGCCAGCAGACTTACTACTTCCAAGGAGCAGTTCTTC.